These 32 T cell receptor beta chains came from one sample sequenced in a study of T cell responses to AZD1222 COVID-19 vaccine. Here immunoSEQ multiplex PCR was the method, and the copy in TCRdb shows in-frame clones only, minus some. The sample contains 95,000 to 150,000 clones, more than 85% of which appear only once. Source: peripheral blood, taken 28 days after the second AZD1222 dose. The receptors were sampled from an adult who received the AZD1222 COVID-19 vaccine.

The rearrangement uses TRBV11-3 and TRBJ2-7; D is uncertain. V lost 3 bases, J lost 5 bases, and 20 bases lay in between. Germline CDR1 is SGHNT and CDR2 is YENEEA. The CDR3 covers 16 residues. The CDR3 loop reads CASSLTPVPNLNEQYF. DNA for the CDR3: TGTGCCAGCAGCTTGACTCCCGTCCCGAATTTGAACGAGCAGTACTTC. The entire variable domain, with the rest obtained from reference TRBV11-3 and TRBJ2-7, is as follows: EAGVVQSPRYKIIEKKQPVAFWCNPISGHNTLYWYLQNLGQGPELLIRYENEEAVDDSQLPKDRFSAERLKGVDSTLKIQPAELGDSAVYLCASSLTPVPNLNEQYFGPGTRLTVT.

The chain's CDR3 is CASSLDSGSYGYTF. The CDR3 coding sequence is TGTGCCAGCAGCTTAGATAGTGGTAGCTATGGCTACACCTTC. This chain links TRBV11-2 with TRBJ1-2; D gene uncertain. Trimming cost V 0 bases and J 4 bases, with 9 bases left between them. The CDR3 runs 14 residues. Germline CDR1 SGHAT, CDR2 FQNNGV.

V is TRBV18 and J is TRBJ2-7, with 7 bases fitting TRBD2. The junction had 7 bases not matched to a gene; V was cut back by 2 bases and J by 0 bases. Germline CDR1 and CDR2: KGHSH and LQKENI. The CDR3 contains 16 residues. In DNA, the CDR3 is TGTGCCAGCTCACCATCTACTAGCGCGACCTCCTACGAGCAGTACTTC. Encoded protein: CASSPSTSATSYEQYF.

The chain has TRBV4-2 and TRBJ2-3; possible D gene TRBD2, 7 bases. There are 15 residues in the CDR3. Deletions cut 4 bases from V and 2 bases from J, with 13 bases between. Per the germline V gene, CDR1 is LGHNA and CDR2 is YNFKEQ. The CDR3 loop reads CASSLEGGDTDTQYF. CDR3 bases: TGTGCCAGCAGCCTTGAGGGGGGGGACACAGATACGCAGTATTTT.

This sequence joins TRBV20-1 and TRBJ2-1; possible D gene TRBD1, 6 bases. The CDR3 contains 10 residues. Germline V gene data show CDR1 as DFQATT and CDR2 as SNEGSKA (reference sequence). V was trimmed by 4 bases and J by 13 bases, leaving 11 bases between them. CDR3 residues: CSATPGQQFF. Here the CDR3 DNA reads TGCAGTGCTACTCCGGGACAACAGTTCTTC.

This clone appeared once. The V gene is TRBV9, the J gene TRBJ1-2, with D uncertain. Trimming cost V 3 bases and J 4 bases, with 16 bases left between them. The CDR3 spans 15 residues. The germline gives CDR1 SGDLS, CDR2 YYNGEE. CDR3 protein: CASSGSLTGTYGYTF. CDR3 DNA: TGTGCCAGCAGCGGATCGTTAACGGGTACCTATGGCTACACCTTC.

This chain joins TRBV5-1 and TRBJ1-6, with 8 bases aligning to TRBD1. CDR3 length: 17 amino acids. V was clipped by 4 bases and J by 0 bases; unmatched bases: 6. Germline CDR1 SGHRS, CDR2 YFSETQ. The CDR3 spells CASSGTTGDSYNSPLHF. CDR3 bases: TGCGCCAGCAGCGGAACGACAGGGGACTCCTATAATTCACCCCTCCACTTT.

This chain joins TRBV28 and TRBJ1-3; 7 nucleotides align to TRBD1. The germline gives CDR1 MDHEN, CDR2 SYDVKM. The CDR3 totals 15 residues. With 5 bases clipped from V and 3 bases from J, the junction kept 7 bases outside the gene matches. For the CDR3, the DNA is TGTGCCAGCAGTCCTCTCGACAGGGTTGGAAACACCATATATTTT. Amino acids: CASSPLDRVGNTIYF.

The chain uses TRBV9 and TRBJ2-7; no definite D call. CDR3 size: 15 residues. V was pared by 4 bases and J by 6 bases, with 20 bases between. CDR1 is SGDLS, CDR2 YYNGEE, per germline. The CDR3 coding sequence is TGTGCCAGCAGCCCACGCCCGGACCCCTCGGGCGAGCAGTACTTC. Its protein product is CASSPRPDPSGEQYF.

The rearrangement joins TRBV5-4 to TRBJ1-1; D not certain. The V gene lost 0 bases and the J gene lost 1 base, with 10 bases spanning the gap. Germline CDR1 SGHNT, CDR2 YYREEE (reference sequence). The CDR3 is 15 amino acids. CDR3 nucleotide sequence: TGTGCCAGCAGCTTGGCCTCCGGCACGAACACTGAAGCTTTCTTT. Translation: CASSLASGTNTEAFF. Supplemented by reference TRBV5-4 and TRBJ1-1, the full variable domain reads ETGVTQSPTHLIKTRGQQVTLRCSSQSGHNTVSWYQQALGQGPQFIFQYYREEENGRGNFPPRFSGLQFPNYSSELNVNALELDDSALYLCASSLASGTNTEAFFGQGTRLTVV.

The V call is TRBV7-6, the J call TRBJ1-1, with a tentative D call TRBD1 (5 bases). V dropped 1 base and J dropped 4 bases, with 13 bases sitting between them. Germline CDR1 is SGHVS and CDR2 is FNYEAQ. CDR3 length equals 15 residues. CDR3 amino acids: CASSLVEGSGTEAFF. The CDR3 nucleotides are TGTGCCAGCAGCTTAGTAGAGGGGAGCGGCACTGAAGCTTTCTTT.

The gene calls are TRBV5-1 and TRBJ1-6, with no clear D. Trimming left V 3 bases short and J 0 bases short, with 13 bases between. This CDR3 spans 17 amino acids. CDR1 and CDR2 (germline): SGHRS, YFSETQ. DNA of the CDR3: TGCGCCAGCAGCTATGCCTCCCTGGACTCCTATAATTCACCCCTCCACTTT. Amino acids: CASSYASLDSYNSPLHF.

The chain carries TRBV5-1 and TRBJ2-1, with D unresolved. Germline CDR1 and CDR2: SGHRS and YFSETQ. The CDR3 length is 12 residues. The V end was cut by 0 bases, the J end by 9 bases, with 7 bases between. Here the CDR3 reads CASSLVRGEQFF. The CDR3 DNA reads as TGCGCCAGCAGCTTGGTTCGCGGTGAGCAGTTCTTC.

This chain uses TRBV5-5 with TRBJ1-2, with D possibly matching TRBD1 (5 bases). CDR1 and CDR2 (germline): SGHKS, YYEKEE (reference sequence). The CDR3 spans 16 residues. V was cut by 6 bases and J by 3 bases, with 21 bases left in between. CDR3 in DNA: TGTGCCAGCATGAGAGGAGGGACGGGGGGAGACTATGGCTACACCTTC. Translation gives CASMRGGTGGDYGYTF.

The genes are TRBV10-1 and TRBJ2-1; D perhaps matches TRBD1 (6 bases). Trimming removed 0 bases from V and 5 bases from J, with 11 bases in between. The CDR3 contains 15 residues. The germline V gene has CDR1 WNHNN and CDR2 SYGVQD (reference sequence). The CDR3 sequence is CASSESIQGNNEQFF. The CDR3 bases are TGCGCCAGCAGTGAGTCGATACAGGGTAACAATGAGCAGTTCTTC.

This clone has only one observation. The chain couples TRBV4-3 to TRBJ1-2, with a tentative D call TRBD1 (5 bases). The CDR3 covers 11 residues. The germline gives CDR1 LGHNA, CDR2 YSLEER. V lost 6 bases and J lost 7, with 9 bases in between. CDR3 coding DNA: TGCGCCAGCAGTTCAGGGTCTGGCTACACCTTC. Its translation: CASSSGSGYTF.

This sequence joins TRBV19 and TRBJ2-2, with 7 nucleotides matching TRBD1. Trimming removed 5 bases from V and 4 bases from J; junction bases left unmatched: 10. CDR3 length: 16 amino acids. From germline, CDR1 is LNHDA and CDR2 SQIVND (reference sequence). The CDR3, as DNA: TGTGCCAGTAGTCCAAAGACAGGGACCGTCACCGGGGAGCTGTTTTTT. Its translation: CASSPKTGTVTGELFF. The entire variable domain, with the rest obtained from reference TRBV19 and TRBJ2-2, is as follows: DGGITQSPKYLFRKEGQNVTLSCEQNLNHDAMYWYRQDPGQGLRLIYYSQIVNDFQKGDIAEGYSVSREKKESFPLTVTSAQKNPTAFYLCASSPKTGTVTGELFFGEGSRLTVL.

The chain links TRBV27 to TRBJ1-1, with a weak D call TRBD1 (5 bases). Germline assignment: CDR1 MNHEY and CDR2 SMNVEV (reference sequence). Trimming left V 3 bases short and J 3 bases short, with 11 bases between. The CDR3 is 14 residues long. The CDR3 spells CASSLTEKYTEAFF. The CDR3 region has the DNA TGTGCCAGCAGTTTGACAGAAAAGTACACTGAAGCTTTCTTT.

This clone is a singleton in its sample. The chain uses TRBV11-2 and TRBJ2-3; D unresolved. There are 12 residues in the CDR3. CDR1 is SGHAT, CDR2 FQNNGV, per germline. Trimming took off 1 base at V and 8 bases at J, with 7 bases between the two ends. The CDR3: CASSLGSGTQYF. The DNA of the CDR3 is TGTGCCAGCAGCTTAGGATCTGGTACGCAGTATTTT.

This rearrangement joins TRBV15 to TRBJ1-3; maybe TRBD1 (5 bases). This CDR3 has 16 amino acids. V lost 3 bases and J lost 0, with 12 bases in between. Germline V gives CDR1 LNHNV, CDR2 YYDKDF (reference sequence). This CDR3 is CATSRYSGLSGNTIYF. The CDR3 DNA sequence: TGTGCCACCAGCAGGTACTCAGGGCTCTCTGGAAACACCATATATTTT. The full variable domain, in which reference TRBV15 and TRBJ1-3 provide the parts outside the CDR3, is DAMVIQNPRYQVTQFGKPVTLSCSQTLNHNVMYWYQQKSSQAPKLLFHYYDKDFNNEADTPDNFQSRRPNTSFCFLDIRSPGLGDTAMYLCATSRYSGLSGNTIYFGEGSWLTVV.

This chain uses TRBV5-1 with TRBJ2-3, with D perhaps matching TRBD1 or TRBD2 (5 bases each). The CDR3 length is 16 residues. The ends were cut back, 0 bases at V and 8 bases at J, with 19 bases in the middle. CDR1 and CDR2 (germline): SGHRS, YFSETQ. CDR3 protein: CASSLAPGPPLATQYF. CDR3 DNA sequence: TGCGCCAGCAGCTTGGCACCGGGACCCCCGTTGGCTACGCAGTATTTT.

For the CDR3, the DNA is TGTGCCAGCAGCACCGGACAGGGGGCTACTGAAGCTTTCTTT. Its translation: CASSTGQGATEAFF. The chain has TRBV9 and TRBJ1-1; 11 bases are shared with TRBD1. The CDR3 has 14 amino acids. Trimming cost V 4 bases and J 5 bases; bases outside gene matches: 4. Germline V gene data show CDR1 as SGDLS and CDR2 as YYNGEE. The full variable domain, with the rest looked up from reference TRBV9 and TRBJ1-1, is DSGVTQTPKHLITATGQRVTLRCSPRSGDLSVYWYQQSLDQGLQFLIQYYNGEERAKGNILERFSAQQFPDLHSELNLSSLELGDSALYFCASSTGQGATEAFFGQGTRLTVV.

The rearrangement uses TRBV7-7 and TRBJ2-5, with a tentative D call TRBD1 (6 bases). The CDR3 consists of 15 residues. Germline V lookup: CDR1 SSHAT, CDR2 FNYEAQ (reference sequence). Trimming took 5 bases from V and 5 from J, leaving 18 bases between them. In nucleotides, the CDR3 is TGTGCCAGCAGCCCCCAAATGGGGGCGCGGGAGACCCAGTACTTC. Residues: CASSPQMGARETQYF.

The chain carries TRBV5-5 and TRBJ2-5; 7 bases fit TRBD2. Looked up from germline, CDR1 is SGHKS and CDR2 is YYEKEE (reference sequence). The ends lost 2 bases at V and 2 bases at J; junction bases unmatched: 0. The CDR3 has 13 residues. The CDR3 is CASSFGGQETQYF. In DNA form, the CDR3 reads TGTGCCAGCAGCTTCGGGGGGCAAGAGACCCAGTACTTC.

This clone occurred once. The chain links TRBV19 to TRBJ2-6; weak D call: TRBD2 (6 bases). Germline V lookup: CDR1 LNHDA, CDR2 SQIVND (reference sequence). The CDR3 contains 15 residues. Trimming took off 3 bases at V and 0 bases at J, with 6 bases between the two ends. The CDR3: CASSMEGSGANVLTF. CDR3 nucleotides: TGTGCCAGTAGTATGGAGGGCTCTGGGGCCAACGTCCTGACTTTC.

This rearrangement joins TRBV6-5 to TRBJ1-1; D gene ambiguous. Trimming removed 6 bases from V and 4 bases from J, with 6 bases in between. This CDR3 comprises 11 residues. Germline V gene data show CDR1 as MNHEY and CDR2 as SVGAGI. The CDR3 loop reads CASSLGTEAFF. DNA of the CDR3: TGTGCCAGCAGCTTAGGCACTGAAGCTTTCTTT.

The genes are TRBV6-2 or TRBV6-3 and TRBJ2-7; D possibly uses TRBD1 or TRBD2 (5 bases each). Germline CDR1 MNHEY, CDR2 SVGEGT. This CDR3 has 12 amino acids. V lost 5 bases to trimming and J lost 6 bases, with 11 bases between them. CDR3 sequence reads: CASSRGVSEQYF. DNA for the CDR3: TGTGCCAGCAGTAGAGGGGTTTCCGAGCAGTACTTC.

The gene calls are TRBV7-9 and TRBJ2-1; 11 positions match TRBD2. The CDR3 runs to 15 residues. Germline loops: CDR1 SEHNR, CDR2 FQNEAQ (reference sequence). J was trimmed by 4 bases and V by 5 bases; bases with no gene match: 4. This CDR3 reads CASSLLAGDYNEQFF. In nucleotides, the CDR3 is TGTGCCAGCAGCCTACTAGCGGGGGATTACAATGAGCAGTTCTTC.

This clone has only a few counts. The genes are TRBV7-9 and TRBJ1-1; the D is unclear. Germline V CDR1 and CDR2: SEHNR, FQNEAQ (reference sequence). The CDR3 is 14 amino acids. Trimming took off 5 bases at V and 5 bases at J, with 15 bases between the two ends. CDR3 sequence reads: CASSPDRVWTEAFF. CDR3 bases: TGTGCCAGCAGCCCGGACCGGGTATGGACTGAAGCTTTCTTT.

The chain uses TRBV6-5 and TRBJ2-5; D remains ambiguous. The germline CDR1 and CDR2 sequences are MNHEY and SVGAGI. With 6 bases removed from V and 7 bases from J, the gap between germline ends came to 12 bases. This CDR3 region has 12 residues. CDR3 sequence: CASSPPVGTQYF. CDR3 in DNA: TGTGCCAGCAGCCCACCAGTGGGGACCCAGTACTTC.

The CDR3 here is CASSGSHRGEKLFF. As DNA, the CDR3 is TGTGCCAGCAGTGGCTCGCACAGGGGTGAAAAACTGTTTTTT. V usage is TRBV27 and J usage is TRBJ1-4; 7 nucleotides line up with TRBD1. V trimming: 5 bases; J trimming: 7 bases; junction bases outside the gene matches: 7. CDR1 and CDR2 from the germline V gene are MNHEY and SMNVEV (reference sequence). The CDR3 is 14 amino acids.

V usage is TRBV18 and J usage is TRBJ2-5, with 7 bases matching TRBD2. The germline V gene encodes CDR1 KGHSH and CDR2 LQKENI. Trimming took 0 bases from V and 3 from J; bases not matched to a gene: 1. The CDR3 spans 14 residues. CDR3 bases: TGTGCCAGCTCACCACCGACTAGCAAAGAGACCCAGTACTTC. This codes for CASSPPTSKETQYF. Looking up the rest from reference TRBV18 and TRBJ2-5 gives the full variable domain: NAGVMQNPRHLVRRRGQEARLRCSPMKGHSHVYWYRQLPEEGLKFMVYLQKENIIDESGMPKERFSAEFPKEGPSILRIQQVVRGDSAAYFCASSPPTSKETQYFGPGTRLLVL.